A selection of T cell receptor beta chains follows, all from one sample in a study of T cell responses to AZD1222 COVID-19 vaccine. Generated by immunoSEQ multiplex PCR, the TCRdb table keeps only in-frame clones and is missing some. The sample has about 140,000 clones; roughly nine tenths are singletons. The sample was peripheral blood, taken on day 0 of AZD1222 vaccination. Every receptor here comes from an adult in good health. The CDR3 runs from the conserved cysteine through the conserved F or W. Fields, in order: clone size, V gene, J gene, D gene, CDR3 DNA, CDR3 protein. D genes are given only for firm matches. Clone size appears in some rows only: once, few, many, or a class for an expanded clone.

>NA|TRBV4-1|TRBJ1-6|TRBD1
TGCGCCAGCAGCCGAGGACAGGGGTATTCACCCCTCCACTTT
CASSRGQGYSPLHF
>NA|TRBV7-9|TRBJ1-5|NA
TGTGCCAGCAGCTTAGGGTGGGGGAGCAATCAGCCCCAGCATTTT
CASSLGWGSNQPQHF
>NA|TRBV2|TRBJ1-5|NA
TGTGCCAGCGCAAGTTTGTCCGGCAATCAGCCCCAGCATTTT
CASASLSGNQPQHF
>NA|TRBV9|TRBJ2-3|TRBD2
TGTGCCAGCAGCGTAGGAGTAGCGGGAGGGCAAGATACGCAGTATTTT
CASSVGVAGGQDTQYF
>NA|TRBV14|TRBJ1-2|NA
TGTGCCAGCAGCCAAAGTGTCGAGGGCTACACCTTC
CASSQSVEGYTF
>NA|TRBV10-3|TRBJ2-7|TRBD1
TGTGCCATCAGAAAAGACAGACAGGGCTACGAGCAGTACTTC
CAIRKDRQGYEQYF
>NA|TRBV7-9|TRBJ1-5|NA
TGTGCCAGCAGCGCAAACGGGACGGTTAGCAATCAGCCCCAGCATTTT
CASSANGTVSNQPQHF
>few|TRBV7-9|TRBJ2-1|TRBD2
TGTGCCAGCAGCTTGGGCGGGAGGGTAAATGAGCAGTTCTTC
CASSLGGRVNEQFF
>NA|TRBV5-5|TRBJ1-5|NA
TGTGCCAGCAGCTCTCATGGGGGTGATCAGCCCCAGCATTTT
CASSSHGGDQPQHF
>NA|TRBV12-2|TRBJ1-5|NA
TGTGCAAGTCGGGCGACAGGGATCAATCAGCCCCAGCATTTT
CASRATGINQPQHF
>NA|TRBV19|TRBJ1-5|NA
TGTGCCAGTAGTATTGCCCCGGACGGGCATCAGCCCCAGCATTTT
CASSIAPDGHQPQHF
>NA|TRBV5-1|TRBJ1-4|TRBD1
TGCGCCAGCAGCTACGGGTTCAGGACAGGTATCGAAAAACTGTTTTTT
CASSYGFRTGIEKLFF